Sequencing of this T cell receptor beta chain was carried out in a study of T cell responses to AZD1222 COVID-19 vaccine (dated by TCRdb to the early 2020s). Regarding the complete study: AZD1222 recipients given second doses at about 4 weeks or at about 12 weeks were pooled, since spike-specific TCR depth and breadth were not found to differ between the two schedules. TCR sequencing covered roughly 230 trial participants: 200 to 220 given two doses of AZD1222 and 26 given two doses of MenACWY control vaccine. Enrollment into the trials was organized by age into subgroups of 18-55, 56-69 and 70-plus years, and those subgroups contained roughly 140, 27 and 60 TCR-sequenced participants, respectively.

Taken from cysteine to phenylalanine, the CDR3 has 13 residues. The only DNA kept is the CDR3, 39 bases in frame from the first base. A distance of 15 bases separates the germline ends of V and J, which lose 10 bases and 3 bases respectively. The germline V gene yields SGHRS for CDR1 and YFSETQ for CDR2. According to the study, the label for this sample's time point signals: baseline before first vaccination. Vaccinee samples were obtained from the UK trials COV001 and COV002, which included a single-blind randomized controlled phase 2/3 trial of AZD1222 (ChAdOx1 nCoV-19) in healthy adults. For TCRbeta chain sequencing, PBMC samples were collected from trial participants at day 0 and at day 28 after the second dose. In the case of this clone: No cognate antigen has been identified for it. No base quality information exists; no much larger clone differs at one position.

The CDR3 regions of human TCRbeta chains were subjected to immunosequencing. The authors' analysis ran thus. Repertoire TCRs were checked for matches against a reference library of SARS-CoV-2-specific TCRs that had been generated using the MIRA antigen-specificity platform. Breadth meant the fraction of unique TCRs that were SARS-CoV-2-associated, whereas depth meant the fraction of total T cells that were SARS-CoV-2-associated. Using the MIRA data, each spike-specific TCR was mapped to the spike region that the TCR reacts to and placed in a CD4 or CD8 class. Log10-transformed breadth and depth values were compared by one-way ANOVA with Sidak's multiple comparisons tests. Here the immuneACCESS table is served through TCRdb, limited to in-frame sequences with V and J called. Missing clones are a known gap in these copies; in checked studies unresolved V genes cover under half, and the rest lacks a known reason. Clone size and V and J calls were adopted from that table, with D and trimming inferred from the DNA. This sample comprises 90,000 to 150,000 clones, 80% to 90% of them detected only once. Together, the top ten hold 7% to 8.5% of the sample.

Study-wide findings and limitations: Epitopes outside the regions mutated in the B.1.351 and B.1.1.7 variants were reportedly recognized by nearly half of the unique spike-specific TCRs. Because no day 14 peak-response samples were available, the repertoires could be characterized only after the peak T cell response. Participants were mostly white British, with more females than males. The authors suggested clonal diversity may have been underestimated. Conclusions about previously exposed vaccinees are limited because only six or seven AZD1222 recipients were SARS-CoV-2 seropositive at baseline. CD4 TCRs associated with the vaccine covered the entire spike protein, and the dominant responses were in regions 160-218 and 743-854. Spike-specific TCR breadth and depth rose significantly after two AZD1222 doses compared with day 0 and with MenACWY recipients. The 56-69-year group was small, and its depth increase did not reach significance, likely because of low power.

The chain is made from TRBV5-1 and TRBJ2-3; the D gene cannot be named for sure. The sequences come from peripheral blood, collected on day 0 of AZD1222 vaccination. The TCR was taken from an adult in good health. The CDR3 reads as follows: CAARALGTDTQYF. The sequence in DNA is TGCGCCGCCCGTGCGTTGGGTACAGATACGCAGTATTTT.